This T cell receptor (beta chain) was obtained from a study of cytomegalovirus exposure and HLA in healthy donors (TCRdb year 2017). As for the study more broadly: In an earlier analysis of 550 to 750 of the donors, under 300 Gb of sequence data and just under 120 million unique TCR beta sequences from roughly 190 million T cells were reported. Of the roughly 390 genotyped donors, over 65% fell in the genetic ancestry cluster associated with self-reported Caucasian donors. Across roughly 420 genotyped donors of the cohort, an average of approximately 200,000 unique TCR beta nucleotide sequences per donor were sequenced, and roughly 17% of those sequences were non-productive. An early release covering roughly 640 HLA-typed donors comprised approximately 300 gigabases of sequencing data and tens of millions of unique TCR sequences. Rather than drawing on any new phenotypic data, the later analysis identified candidate immune exposures from TCR beta sequences and the way those sequences occurred across donors. Typing coverage differed by locus: A, B, C, DRB1 and DQB1 were typed in roughly 620-630 donors, DQA1 in about 510, DPA1 in some 610, and DPB1 in just under 480. The study was designed to test whether signatures of past pathogen exposure could be identified by cataloging public T cell receptors. To decide whether each TCR beta V gene segment behaved as functional or pseudogenic, an earlier analysis of nearly 600 of the donors relied on high-throughput TCR beta sequencing. Every discovery cohort repertoire had been produced on one sequencing platform. About five DR-DQ haplotypes were handled as single units for association and clustering, since linkage in the cohort was strong. A later analysis re-examined previously published TCR beta repertoires from about 670 donors and added high-resolution HLA genotyping to investigate patterns of TCR occurrence. Using immunosequencing, the study profiled T cell repertoires from fewer than 700 subjects and related those repertoires to cytomegalovirus serostatus. A separate validation cohort of more than 100 different subjects was used in addition to the roughly 700-subject first cohort. In a later genetic analysis, genome-wide SNP genotypes for about three fifths of the roughly 670 donors were used, and that subset was treated as a discovery cohort. HLA typing included class I and class II loci at four-digit resolution. To predict cytomegalovirus infection status, the study brought together high-throughput TCR immunosequencing, statistical association of individual TCRs with disease status, and machine learning. Donor age, sex, ethnicity and CMV serostatus were compiled together with the repertoire data. On the study overall, not on this receptor specifically: In a later genetic analysis, fewer N-insertions in productive TCRs were reported among donors in an Asian-associated ancestry cluster than the 666-donor mean. Most TCR sequences were observed very rarely across donors, whereas some public TCRs were present in many individuals. In an earlier analysis of approximately 590 of the donors, most TCR beta V segments appeared in productive rearrangements about 90% or about 30% of the time, broadly matching IMGT annotations. In a later analysis, most CMV-associated TCR beta chains were found to appear HLA-restricted, with HLA associations seemingly driven largely by CMV exposure. According to a later analysis, parvovirus B19, influenza, CMV and Epstein-Barr virus appeared linked to several top co-occurrence clusters. A later analysis found that TCR association rates varied across HLA loci, with DRB1 alleles showing the most associated TCRs and HLA-C alleles the fewest. CMV serostatus was the only immune exposure information available for the cohort. In a later genetic analysis, a missense DCLRE1C variant was associated with V-gene and J-gene trimming of TCR beta chains, and the association was replicated in an independent cohort. In a later analysis, HLA-associated TCR beta chains were found to be more clonally expanded and to have lower generation probabilities than equally common non-associated chains. Because HLA typing was missing for some donors at each locus, association tests included only the typed subset. Specific HLA alleles were associated with 15,000 to 20,000 TCR beta sequences at a false discovery rate of 0.05 in a later analysis. When HLA alleles, especially DR and DQ, strongly co-occurred, attributing TCR associations to individual alleles was difficult. The classifier was reported to diagnose cytomegalovirus status with high specificity and sensitivity in both the original and validation cohorts. The authors suggested that the approach could potentially be generalized to other disease states and immunological phenotypes. Because counts were too low, more than 15 rarely observed V segments, including chromosome 9 orphons, were excluded from the earlier analysis of several hundred of the donors. Correlated functional status among segregating V segments might reflect linkage disequilibrium, but an unknown experimental factor could not be ruled out. The study listed 164 TCR beta chains as associated with cytomegalovirus. Three of the identified cytomegalovirus-associated TCR beta chains were confirmed in vitro to be specific for cytomegalovirus antigens. A further reported finding was that TCR beta sequences accurately predicted the HLA-A and HLA-B alleles for most subjects in the first cohort. This cohort had only TCR beta chains sequenced, and the lack of alpha or paired-chain data limited which features could be detected. Presence/absence analyses assumed roughly uniform sequencing depth across donors, an assumption that may not hold. Some IMGT-functional V segments, including TRBV6-2 and TRBV6-3, could not be distinguished by the 87-base-pair reads and were therefore excluded. A cluster of highly shared sequence variants was judged likely to represent a technical artifact of the sequencing pipeline.

Libraries were constructed by the immunoSEQ multiplex PCR assay. For the multiplex PCR, a mixture combining 60 forward primers for TCR Vbeta segments and 13 reverse primers for TCR Jbeta segments was used. Amplification of the CDR3 region of rearranged TCR beta genes was performed with a multiplex PCR assay on genomic DNA. On the Illumina HiSeq System, the amplified TCR beta libraries were sequenced as 87-base-pair reads. The paper's processing steps were these. A later analysis counted about 80 million unique TCR beta chains across the 690 or so repertoires, and some 11 million of these chains were shared by at least two donors. To remove PCR and sequencing errors, raw reads were error-corrected and collapsed into unique sequences using a nearest-neighbor algorithm that merged closely related sequences. Alignment of CDR3 sequences to IMGT reference sequences was used to assign V, D and J gene segments. For a sequence to be retained, a match of at least six nucleotides to both a V gene segment and a J gene segment was required. A rearrangement counted as productive if the CDR3 had no stop codons and remained in frame with V and J, and every other rearrangement counted as non-productive. Following IMGT convention, CDR3 was defined as the stretch from the second conserved V-encoded cysteine up to the conserved J-encoded phenylalanine. In an earlier analysis of 550 to 650 of the donors, sequences lacking an unambiguous match to a single V gene segment were excluded. In an earlier analysis of some 590 of the donors, a V segment was called functional when productive rearrangements were above 56.7%, and segregating when the standard deviation between donors exceeded 5%. To diagnose cytomegalovirus status from the catalog of TCR beta chain sequences, a statistical classification framework was built. In a later analysis, TCR nucleotide sequences were compared against IMGT/GENE-DB human TR gene sequences so that V and J genes could be assigned. Using the TCRdist pipeline, a later analysis assigned CDR3 sequences along with most-parsimonious VDJ recombination scenarios. A later analysis defined each TCR beta chain by its CDR3 amino acid sequence plus V-gene family, and excluded reads lacking a unique V-gene family. To address suspected cross-contamination and a sequencing artifact, a later analysis removed a few hundred highly shared, low-generation-probability nucleotide sequences. For each public chain, a later analysis derived a clonal expansion index from normalized ranks of inferred template counts within each repertoire. A later analysis computed generation probabilities with a VDJ recombination model fitted to out-of-frame rearrangements, and checked the results against IGoR. Hypergeometric tests were used in a later analysis to score TCR-TCR, TCR-HLA and TCR-CMV co-occurrence, with a repertoire-size bias correction applied to the TCR pairs. A later analysis estimated false discovery rates by permuting HLA or CMV assignments 20 times. In a later analysis, co-occurring TCRs were grouped using DBSCAN, and TCRdist sequence similarity was added for clustering within HLA-allele-positive subsets. Repertoires with fewer than 30,000 or more than 120,000 public chains, plus five repertoires with anomalous nucleotide sharing, were excluded from co-occurrence clustering. TCRdb's version of the immuneACCESS table is confined to in-frame rearrangements and falls short of the full clone set. An unresolved V gene accounts for under half of the shortfall where checked; the remainder is of unknown origin. V and J calls and clone size follow that table, whereas D and trimming were derived from the DNA. A total of roughly 120,000 clones appear in this sample, around four fifths of them only once. The ten largest make up 1% of the sample.

Cut back by 2 bases and 8 bases, the V and J ends lie 19 bases apart. Reading the germline V gene gives CDR1 SGHDT and CDR2 YYEEEE. The CDR3 holds 15 amino acids from the cysteine to the phenylalanine. The only DNA kept is the CDR3, 45 bases in frame from the first base. In total, 666 healthy bone marrow donors made up the cohort. At the time of sampling, all cohort members were nominally healthy, though unrecorded immune exposures were likely present. CMV serostatus was positive for 289 and negative for about 55% of the 666 cohort members, and was not recorded for this donor. Every donor gave a peripheral blood sample, and the peripheral blood mononuclear cells from that sample were used for TCR beta sequencing. The Qiagen DNeasy Blood Extraction Kit was used to extract genomic DNA from the blood cell samples. The count of this clone is one. Its binding antigen is unknown. The record has no base qualities; no much larger clone is one base away.

Sequenced input: PBMCs. The TCR sequence derives from a human donor in good health. This receptor chain uses TRBV5-6 and TRBJ1-2; TRBD1 could be the D gene, as 5 bases match. Here the CDR3 is given as CASSLQTERERGYTF. The bases are TGTGCCAGCAGCTTACAGACAGAACGAGAACGGGGCTACACCTTC.